The clone carrying this TCR beta chain has at least ten counts. The antigen remains unidentified. This record comes from a study of CD8+CD57+ T cells in acquired aplastic anemia. Study summary: Yields of DNA that came from sorted CD4+ and CD8+ cells averaged approximately 3.5 ug.

Whole-study findings and limits: With respect to CD8+ Simpson's diversity, patients and controls did not differ significantly. Comparison of patients with controls identified nearly 30 shared CD8+ CDR3 sequences.

The V gene end was trimmed by 1 base and the J gene end by 9 bases; junction bases not matched to a gene: 4. The germline gives CDR1 LNHDA, CDR2 SQIVND (reference sequence). This CDR3 comprises 14 residues. According to the study, genomic DNA was the template for TCR beta VDJ and CDR3 profiling. MiXCR, applied by TCRdb to the reads, yields one record per CDR3 protein. The sample has 180,000 or so distinct CDR3 sequences, approximately 45% seen once. The chain has TRBV19 and TRBJ2-1, with 9 bases that match TRBD2. Sequencing used sorted CD4+, CD8+, or CD8+CD57+ T cells (not recorded which) from PBMCs. The clonotype comes from a human donor in good health. CDR3 residues: CASSIGNSGGEQFF. In DNA, the CDR3 is TGTGCCAGTAGTATAGGAAATAGCGGGGGTGAGCAGTTCTTC.